The 14 T cell receptor beta chains below were found in one sample sequenced in a study of T-cell reconstitution after alpha-beta-depleted transplantation in children. The authors prepared the TCRbeta library with unique molecular identifiers. MiXCR was run by TCRdb on the PCR reads, yielding one entry per CDR3 protein. This sample has 80,000 to 95,000 distinct CDR3 sequences, with roughly 8% found just once. The sample consisted of PBMCs from the stem cell graft donor, taken from the stem cell graft. The receptors were sampled from a human donor who donated a stem cell graft to a child with congenital amegakaryocytic thrombocytopenia.

The chain joins TRBV28 to TRBJ2-2; a weak D match, TRBD1 (6 bases). The CDR3 contains 14 residues. The V and J ends lost 3 bases and 4 bases respectively, with 9 bases between them. Germline CDR1 reads MDHEN; CDR2 reads SYDVKM. The CDR3 here is CASSFRTVTGELFF. The CDR3 nucleotides read TGTGCCAGCAGTTTCCGGACAGTCACCGGGGAGCTGTTTTTT.

This clonotype was observed many times. The chain employs TRBV24-1 and TRBJ2-5, with D possibly being TRBD1 (5 bases). The CDR3 has 13 amino acids. Per germline, CDR1 KGHDR and CDR2 SFDVKD. Trimming stripped 4 bases from V and 7 bases from J, with 12 bases between. CDR3 loop: CATSDPGLATQYF. The DNA for the CDR3 is TGTGCCACCAGTGACCCAGGGTTGGCGACCCAGTACTTC.

This clonotype was counted at least ten times. J is TRBJ1-3 and V is TRBV27; a weak D match, TRBD1 (5 bases). CDR3 length: 14 residues. V dropped 5 bases and J dropped 2 bases, with 10 bases sitting between them. Germline V CDR1 and CDR2: MNHEY, SMNVEV (reference sequence). The CDR3 sequence: CASSPQGAGNTIYF. The CDR3 nucleotides are TGTGCCAGCAGTCCTCAGGGTGCTGGAAACACCATATATTTT.

This clonotype was observed many times. The chain joins TRBV12-3 or TRBV12-4 to TRBJ1-2; 8 bases agree with TRBD1. This CDR3 has 14 residues. Trimming removed 3 bases from V and 8 bases from J; junction bases left unmatched: 8. The CDR3 region is CASSFEDRAWGYTF. CDR3 in DNA: TGTGCCAGCAGTTTTGAGGACAGGGCATGGGGCTACACCTTC.

This clonotype was recorded at least ten times. The rearrangement uses TRBV20-1 and TRBJ2-3; D ambiguous. Germline lookup yields CDR1 DFQATT and CDR2 SNEGSKA (reference sequence). The CDR3 has 13 amino acids. Trimming shortened V by 1 base and J by 0 bases, and 5 bases separated the two germline ends. This CDR3 is CSARGLSTDTQYF. DNA for the CDR3: TGCAGTGCTAGAGGCTTGAGCACAGATACGCAGTATTTT.

This clonotype showed up just a few times. The rearrangement links TRBV5-1 to TRBJ1-1; no clear D gene. The CDR3 contains 13 residues. CDR1 and CDR2 from the germline V gene are SGHRS and YFSETQ. V was pared by 2 bases and J by 2 bases, with 7 bases between. The CDR3 reads CASSFRQNTEAFF. DNA for the CDR3: TGCGCCAGCAGCTTTCGGCAAAACACTGAAGCTTTCTTT.

This clonotype was seen repeatedly, ten times or more. This chain joins TRBV10-3 and TRBJ2-2, with TRBD2 as a possible D gene (6 bases). Germline-derived CDR1 and CDR2 are ENHRY and SYGVKD. The CDR3 length is 16 residues. Trimming left V 8 bases short and J 6 bases short, with 22 bases between. The CDR3 coding sequence is TGTGCCATCCCGACTGGCTCGGACGGCGGGGCCGGGGAGCTGTTTTTT. Its translation is CAIPTGSDGGAGELFF.

This clonotype came up many times. The chain uses TRBV7-9 and TRBJ1-5, with D maybe TRBD1 (6 bases). Germline-derived CDR1 and CDR2 are SEHNR and FQNEAQ (reference sequence). The CDR3 runs to 17 residues. The ends were cut back, 1 base at V and 0 bases at J, with 13 bases in the middle. CDR3 bases: TGTGCCAGCAGCTTAGGCTGGACAGAATATAGCAATCAGCCCCAGCATTTT. This codes for CASSLGWTEYSNQPQHF. The whole variable domain, remainder taken from reference TRBV7-9 and TRBJ1-5, is DTGVSQNPRHKITKRGQNVTFRCDPISEHNRLYWYRQTLGQGPEFLTYFQNEAQLEKSRLLSDRFSAERPKGSFSTLEIQRTEQGDSAMYLCASSLGWTEYSNQPQHFGDGTRLSIL.

This clonotype was counted ten times or more. The rearrangement joins TRBV2 to TRBJ2-1; TRBD1 matches at 7 bases. The V gene end was trimmed by 5 bases and the J gene end by 3 bases; junction bases not matched to a gene: 4. Germline V gene lookup returns CDR1 SNHLY and CDR2 FYNNEI. This CDR3 has 14 amino acids. The CDR3 DNA sequence: TGTGCCAGCAGTCGGACAGGCGACTACAATGAGCAGTTCTTC. Its translation is CASSRTGDYNEQFF.

The sample holds a few counts of this clonotype. This chain connects TRBV6-5 to TRBJ1-2, with a tentative D call TRBD1 (5 bases). CDR1 and CDR2 from the germline V gene are MNHEY and SVGAGI. Trimming removed 0 bases from V and 3 bases from J, with 17 bases in between. The CDR3 length is 17 residues. CDR3 DNA sequence: TGTGCCAGCAGTTACTCGAGTACCCGGGGCTCTCACTATGGCTACACCTTC. This sequence encodes CASSYSSTRGSHYGYTF.

This clonotype has ten or more counts. The V and J genes are TRBV28 and TRBJ2-3; D remains ambiguous. Germline CDR1 reads MDHEN; CDR2 reads SYDVKM. The CDR3 is 12 residues long. V was pared by 5 bases and J by 6 bases, with 9 bases between. CDR3 bases: TGTGCCAGCAGTCCCGGTGTGGATACGCAGTATTTT. Its translation: CASSPGVDTQYF.

There are many counts of this clonotype. This sequence joins TRBV20-1 and TRBJ1-1, with D possibly being TRBD1 (6 bases). V was trimmed by 6 bases and J by 1 base, leaving 12 bases between them. This CDR3 is built from 13 residues. Looked up from germline, CDR1 is DFQATT and CDR2 is SNEGSKA (reference sequence). CDR3 region: CSARTVTNTEAFF. The CDR3 region has the DNA TGCAGTGCGCGGACAGTGACGAACACTGAAGCTTTCTTT.

At least ten counts were recorded for this clonotype. This chain uses TRBV28 with TRBJ2-3, with unresolved D. CDR3 length equals 16 residues. Germline V gene lookup returns CDR1 MDHEN and CDR2 SYDVKM. Deletions cut 2 bases from V and 2 bases from J, with 14 bases between. The CDR3 DNA sequence: TGTGCCAGCAGTTTAACGGGCGCCCTTGACACAGATACGCAGTATTTT. Translation gives CASSLTGALDTDTQYF.

This clonotype was seen ten or more times. V usage is TRBV5-1 and J usage is TRBJ2-1, with 8 bases aligning to TRBD1. The CDR3 runs 15 residues. Germline CDR1 and CDR2: SGHRS and YFSETQ. J gave up 3 bases and V 1 base, and 3 bases lay outside the gene matches. CDR3 DNA: TGCGCCAGCAGCTTGAGTACAGGGGGCTACAATGAGCAGTTCTTC. Translating gives CASSLSTGGYNEQFF.